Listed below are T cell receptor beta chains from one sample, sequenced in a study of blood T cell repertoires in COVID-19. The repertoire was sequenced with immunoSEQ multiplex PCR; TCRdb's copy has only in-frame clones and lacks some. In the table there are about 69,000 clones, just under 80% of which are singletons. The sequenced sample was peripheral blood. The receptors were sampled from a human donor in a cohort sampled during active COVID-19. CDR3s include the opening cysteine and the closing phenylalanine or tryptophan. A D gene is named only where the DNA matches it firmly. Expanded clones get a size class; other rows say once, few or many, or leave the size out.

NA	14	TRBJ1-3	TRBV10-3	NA	CAISERGSGNTIYF	TGTGCCATCAGTGAGAGGGGTTCCGGAAACACCATATATTTT
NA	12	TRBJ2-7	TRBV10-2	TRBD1	CASSPQGSEQYF	TGCGCCAGCAGTCCACAGGGGTCCGAGCAGTACTTC
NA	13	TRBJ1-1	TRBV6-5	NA	CASSYGRNTEAFF	TGTGCCAGCAGTTACGGGCGGAACACTGAAGCTTTCTTT
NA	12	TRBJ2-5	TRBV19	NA	CASSTRGETQYF	TGTGCCAGTAGTACAAGGGGAGAGACCCAGTACTTC
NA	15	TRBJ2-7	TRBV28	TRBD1	CASTRDRGRVYEQYF	TGTGCCAGCACGAGGGACAGGGGGCGCGTCTACGAGCAGTACTTC
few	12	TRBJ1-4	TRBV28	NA	CASSFSPRGLFF	TGTGCCAGCAGTTTTAGCCCCAGGGGCCTGTTTTTT
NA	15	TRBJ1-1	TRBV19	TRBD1	CASTPFGRQGGDAFF	TGTGCCAGTACCCCTTTCGGCCGACAGGGAGGAGACGCTTTCTTT
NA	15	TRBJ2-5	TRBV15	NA	CATSKRQDPGETQYF	TGTGCCACCAGTAAGAGACAGGACCCTGGAGAGACCCAGTACTTC
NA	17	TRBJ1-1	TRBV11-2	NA	CASSSEGFSAEGTEAFF	TGTGCCAGCAGCTCCGAGGGGTTTTCGGCGGAGGGAACTGAAGCTTTCTTT
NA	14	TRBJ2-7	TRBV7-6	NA	CASTLGRNSYEQYF	TGTGCCAGCACCCTTGGGAGAAACTCCTACGAGCAGTACTTC
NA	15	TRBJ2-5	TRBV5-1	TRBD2	CATSGGTPPEETQYF	TGCGCCACTAGCGGGGGGACTCCCCCAGAAGAGACCCAGTACTTC
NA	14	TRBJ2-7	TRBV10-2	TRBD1	CASSGQGDSYEQYF	TGCGCCAGCAGTGGGCAGGGGGACTCCTACGAGCAGTACTTC
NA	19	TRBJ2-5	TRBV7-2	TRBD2	CASSLGGGLAGAWGETQYF	TGTGCCAGCAGCTTAGGGGGAGGACTAGCGGGAGCCTGGGGGGAGACCCAGTACTTC
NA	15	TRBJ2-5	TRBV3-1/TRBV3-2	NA	CASSQLRGPQETQYF	TGTGCCAGCAGCCAATTGCGGGGGCCACAAGAGACCCAGTACTTC
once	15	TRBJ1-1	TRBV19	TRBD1	CASNLGGGVRTEAFF	TGTGCCAGTAACTTAGGAGGGGGCGTTAGAACTGAAGCTTTCTTT
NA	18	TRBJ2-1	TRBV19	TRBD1	CASSMVGRGLLSYNEQFF	TGTGCCAGTAGTATGGTGGGCAGGGGGTTACTCTCCTACAATGAGCAGTTCTTC
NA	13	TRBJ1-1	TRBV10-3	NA	CAISEREDTEAFF	TGTGCCATCAGTGAGAGGGAGGACACTGAAGCTTTCTTT
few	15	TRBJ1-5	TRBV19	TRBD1	CASSGPGGGNQPQHF	TGTGCCAGTAGCGGTCCAGGGGGCGGCAATCAGCCCCAGCATTTT
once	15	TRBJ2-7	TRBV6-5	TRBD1	CASSSTGQGEYEQYF	TGTGCCAGCAGTTCTACGGGCCAGGGGGAGTACGAGCAGTACTTC
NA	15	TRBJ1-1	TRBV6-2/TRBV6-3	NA	CASSYSSTGYTEAFF	TGTGCCAGCAGTTACTCTTCAACAGGGTACACTGAAGCTTTCTTT
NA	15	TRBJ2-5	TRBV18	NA	CASSPPTGPQETQYF	TGTGCCAGCTCACCCCCCACAGGGCCCCAAGAGACCCAGTACTTC